The next 18 T cell receptor beta chains were all read from a single sample in a study of blood T cells in healthy people across ages. A second about 7 to 12 cycle PCR used barcoded and J-beta primers. MiXCR, applied by TCRdb to the 5' RACE reads, yields one record per CDR3 protein. In the table there are hundreds of thousands of distinct CDR3 sequences, 35% to 45% of which are singletons. Sequencing was done on a sample of blood. These receptors were obtained from a woman in her fifties or sixties in good health.

This chain connects TRBV6-2 or TRBV6-3 to TRBJ2-7; D is possibly TRBD1 (6 bases). This CDR3 is 15 amino acids long. Germline V gene data show CDR1 as MNHEY and CDR2 as SVGEGT. Trimming took 6 bases from V and 0 from J, leaving 15 bases between them. The CDR3 is CASSLGAGVSYEQYF. The CDR3, as DNA: TGTGCCAGCAGCCTGGGGGCAGGCGTCTCCTACGAGCAGTACTTC.

This clonotype was detected a few times. This chain uses TRBV29-1 with TRBJ2-5; no reliable D call. The DNA end is a closer match to TRBJ2-7, so the J assignment may be wrong. The germline V gene has CDR1 SQVTM and CDR2 ANQGSEA. The CDR3 has 11 residues. The DNA for the CDR3 is TGCAGCGTTGTGGGAATGGACGAGCAGTACTTC. Translating it yields CSVVGMDEQYF.

The rearrangement uses TRBV20-1 and TRBJ2-1, with 12 positions matching TRBD2. This CDR3 spans 17 amino acids. The J segment lost 5 bases and the V segment lost 6 bases, leaving 14 bases of the junction unmatched. Germline V lookup: CDR1 DFQATT, CDR2 SNEGSKA (reference sequence). The CDR3 DNA sequence: TGCAGTGCGGGTTCGGGTCTGACTAGCGGGGGCCACAATGAGCAGTTCTTC. Translated, it gives CSAGSGLTSGGHNEQFF.

This clonotype was detected only a few times. This chain joins TRBV5-1 and TRBJ2-3, with D perhaps given as TRBD1 or TRBD2 (6 bases each). Germline CDR1 and CDR2: SGHRS and YFSETQ. The CDR3 contains 14 residues. The ends were cut back, 4 bases at V and 0 bases at J, with 9 bases in the middle. Here the CDR3 DNA reads TGCGCCAGCAGCAAAGGGGGGAGCACAGATACGCAGTATTTT. This translates into CASSKGGSTDTQYF.

This chain connects TRBV29-1 to TRBJ2-5; tentatively, D is TRBD1 (5 bases). The last part of the DNA fits TRBJ2-7 better; the J call may be wrong. The CDR3 is 13 residues long. Germline loops: CDR1 SQVTM, CDR2 ANQGSEA. The DNA of the CDR3 is TGCAGCGCCGGCTGGTCAGGGCTCCACGAGCAGTACTTC. Translated: CSAGWSGLHEQYF.

The chain recombines TRBV6-5 with TRBJ1-2; maybe TRBD1 (5 bases). Looked up from germline, CDR1 is MNHEY and CDR2 is SVGAGI. The V end lost 2 bases, the J end lost 7 bases, and 14 bases lay between the germline ends. The CDR3 contains 14 residues. The CDR3, as DNA: TGTGCCAGCAGTTACGTTGGGGCGAGTAGTGGCTACACCTTC. Translating it yields CASSYVGASSGYTF.

This chain connects TRBV10-3 to TRBJ2-3, with TRBD1 matching over 10 bases. Looked up from germline, CDR1 is ENHRY and CDR2 is SYGVKD. CDR3 size: 13 residues. Trimming removed 10 bases from V and 4 bases from J; junction bases left unmatched: 5. The DNA of the CDR3 is TGTGCCAGCGGAGGACAGGGGGCAGATACGCAGTATTTT. Translating it yields CASGGQGADTQYF.

The genes are TRBV6-2 or TRBV6-3 and TRBJ2-5; no definite D call. TRBJ2-7 matches the DNA end more closely, so the J call is doubtful. Germline values: CDR1 MNHEY, CDR2 SVGEGT. The CDR3 runs 13 residues. This CDR3 is CASSDEDSYEQYF. CDR3 bases: TGTGCCAGCAGTGACGAAGACTCTTACGAGCAGTACTTC.

This clonotype showed up many times. This chain links TRBV5-1 with TRBJ2-7; 11 bases are shared with TRBD1. The V segment lost 7 bases and the J segment 4 bases; nucleotides outside the gene matches: 4. The length of the CDR3 is 13 residues. CDR1 is SGHRS and CDR2 is YFSETQ in the germline V gene. The CDR3 loop reads CASGGQGDYEQYF. CDR3 nucleotide sequence: TGCGCCAGCGGGGGACAGGGGGATTACGAGCAGTACTTC.

The chain employs TRBV4-2 and TRBJ2-5; 10 positions match TRBD2. This CDR3 has 15 residues. After removal of 4 bases from V and 11 bases from J, the junction contained 13 bases not matched to a gene. Germline V gives CDR1 LGHNA, CDR2 YNFKEQ. The CDR3 loop is CASSLASGSPNEQYF. The CDR3 coding sequence is TGTGCCAGCAGCCTCGCTAGCGGGAGTCCGAATGAGCAGTACTTC.

The chain carries TRBV7-2 and TRBJ1-1, with D possibly being TRBD1 (6 bases). The CDR3 has 13 residues. Trimming took 5 bases from V and 7 from J, leaving 14 bases between them. Germline V gene data show CDR1 as SGHTA and CDR2 as FQGNSA. Written as DNA, the CDR3 is TGTGCCAGCAGCACCCGGACAGCCCGTGAAGCTTTCTTT. Its protein is CASSTRTAREAFF.

This clonotype showed up just once. The V call is TRBV20-1, the J call TRBJ2-7; 9 bases line up with TRBD1. V trimming: 6 bases; J trimming: 2 bases; junction bases outside the gene matches: 14. The V gene's germline CDR1 is DFQATT and CDR2 SNEGSKA (reference sequence). This CDR3 spans 16 amino acids. The CDR3 bases are TGCAGTGCCACCGGAACAGGGGGCCCGGACCCCTACGAGCAGTACTTC. Translated: CSATGTGGPDPYEQYF.

This clonotype appeared a few times. The V gene is TRBV5-5, the J gene TRBJ2-1, with D possibly TRBD2 on 7 matching bases. The germline V and J ends were trimmed by 2 bases and 4 bases, with 13 bases remaining between them. The CDR3 has 15 amino acids. Germline CDR1 and CDR2: SGHKS and YYEKEE (reference sequence). The CDR3 is CASSFDGGPYNEQFF. In DNA form, the CDR3 reads TGTGCCAGCAGCTTCGACGGGGGGCCTTACAATGAGCAGTTCTTC.

The chain is built from TRBV20-1 and TRBJ1-1; 8 bases map to TRBD1. Germline CDR1 and CDR2: DFQATT and SNEGSKA (reference sequence). CDR3 length: 15 residues. The J segment lost 5 bases and the V segment lost 7 bases, leaving 15 bases of the junction unmatched. Here the CDR3 reads CSVRTGYGLKTEAFF. Written as DNA, the CDR3 is TGCAGTGTTCGGACAGGGTATGGTTTAAAGACTGAAGCTTTCTTT.

With regard to this clonotype: This may stem from a read error, because a much larger clone lies one nucleotide away. The genes are TRBV7-9 and TRBJ2-5; a weak D match, TRBD1 (6 bases). Germline CDR1 SEHNR, CDR2 FQNEAQ (reference sequence). The CDR3 length is 14 residues. The V end lost 7 bases, the J end lost 5 bases, and 17 bases lay between the germline ends. The CDR3 nucleotides are TGTGCCAGCAACTACCGTGACAGGCTGGAGACCCAGTACTTC. Residues: CASNYRDRLETQYF.

The sample holds a few counts of this clonotype. This chain uses TRBV20-1 with TRBJ1-6, with TRBD1 matching over 7 bases. With V trimmed by 6 bases and J by 14 bases, 19 bases remained unmatched. The CDR3 runs 15 residues. Germline values: CDR1 DFQATT, CDR2 SNEGSKA (reference sequence). CDR3 DNA sequence: TGCAGTGCGCAAAGGACAGGAGGATTCGGGAGTTCCCTCCACTTT. It codes for CSAQRTGGFGSSLHF.

V gene TRBV5-6 combines with J gene TRBJ1-1, with 7 bases lining up with TRBD1. Germline V gives CDR1 SGHDT, CDR2 YYEEEE. The junction had 9 bases not matched to a gene; V was cut back by 4 bases and J by 0 bases. This CDR3 region has 16 residues. CDR3 protein: CASSNTGEWMNTEAFF. For the CDR3, the DNA is TGTGCCAGCAGCAACACAGGGGAGTGGATGAACACTGAAGCTTTCTTT.

Of note for this clonotype: Compared with germline, one end of the junction differs, possibly owing to a read error. This sequence joins TRBV27 and TRBJ2-7; D gene unclear. The germline CDR1 and CDR2 sequences are MNHEY and SMNVEV (reference sequence). This CDR3 comprises 13 residues. The CDR3 region is CASSLRSSCEQYF. In nucleotides, the CDR3 is TGTGCCAGCAGCCTTAGGAGCTCCTGCGAGCAGTACTTC.